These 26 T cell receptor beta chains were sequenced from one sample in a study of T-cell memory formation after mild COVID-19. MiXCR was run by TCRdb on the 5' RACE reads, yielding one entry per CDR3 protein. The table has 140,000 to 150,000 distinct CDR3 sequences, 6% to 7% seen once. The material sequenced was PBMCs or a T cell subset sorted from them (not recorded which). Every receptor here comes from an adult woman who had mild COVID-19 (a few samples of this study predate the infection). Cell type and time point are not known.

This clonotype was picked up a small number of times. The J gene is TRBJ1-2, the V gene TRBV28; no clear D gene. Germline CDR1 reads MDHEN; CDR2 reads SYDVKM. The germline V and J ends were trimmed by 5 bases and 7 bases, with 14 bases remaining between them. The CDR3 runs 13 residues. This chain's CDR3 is CASSGPGVGGYTF. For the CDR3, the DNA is TGTGCCAGCAGTGGGCCGGGCGTCGGTGGCTACACCTTC.

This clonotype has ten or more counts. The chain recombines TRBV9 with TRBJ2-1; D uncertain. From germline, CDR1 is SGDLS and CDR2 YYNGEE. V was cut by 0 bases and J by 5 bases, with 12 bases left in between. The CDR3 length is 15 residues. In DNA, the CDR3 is TGTGCCAGCAGCGTAGAGGGTAGATGGCACAATGAGCAGTTCTTC. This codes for CASSVEGRWHNEQFF.

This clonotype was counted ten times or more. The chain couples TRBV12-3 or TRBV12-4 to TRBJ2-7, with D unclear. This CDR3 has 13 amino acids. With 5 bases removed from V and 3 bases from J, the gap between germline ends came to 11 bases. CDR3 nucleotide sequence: TGTGCCAGCAGTAATAGAGTCCACTACGAGCAGTACTTC. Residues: CASSNRVHYEQYF.

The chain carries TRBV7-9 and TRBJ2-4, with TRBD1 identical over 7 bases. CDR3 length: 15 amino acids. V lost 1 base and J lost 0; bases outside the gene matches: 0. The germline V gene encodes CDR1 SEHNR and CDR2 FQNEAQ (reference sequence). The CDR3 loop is CASSLGDRAKNIQYF. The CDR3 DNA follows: TGTGCCAGCAGCTTAGGGGACAGAGCCAAAAACATTCAGTACTTC.

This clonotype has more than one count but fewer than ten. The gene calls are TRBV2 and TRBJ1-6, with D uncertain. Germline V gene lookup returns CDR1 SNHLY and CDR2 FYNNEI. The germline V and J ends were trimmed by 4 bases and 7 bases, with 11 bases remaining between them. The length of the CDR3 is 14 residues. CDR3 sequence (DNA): TGTGCCAGCAGTGGCGGGAGAAGGAATTCACCCCTCCACTTT. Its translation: CASSGGRRNSPLHF.

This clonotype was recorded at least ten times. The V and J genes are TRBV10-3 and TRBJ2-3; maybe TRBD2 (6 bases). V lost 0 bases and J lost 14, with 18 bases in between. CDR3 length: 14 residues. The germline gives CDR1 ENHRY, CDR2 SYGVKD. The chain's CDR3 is CAISESTERLGLYF. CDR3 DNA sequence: TGTGCCATCAGTGAGTCCACGGAGCGACTAGGTCTGTATTTT.

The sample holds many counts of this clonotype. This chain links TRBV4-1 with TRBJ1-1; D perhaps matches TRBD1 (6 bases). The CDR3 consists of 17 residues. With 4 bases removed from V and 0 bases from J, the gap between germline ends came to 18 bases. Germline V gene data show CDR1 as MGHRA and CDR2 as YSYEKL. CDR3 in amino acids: CASSPTGRITMNTEAFF. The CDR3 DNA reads TGCGCCAGCAGCCCAACAGGGCGTATTACCATGAACACTGAAGCTTTCTTT.

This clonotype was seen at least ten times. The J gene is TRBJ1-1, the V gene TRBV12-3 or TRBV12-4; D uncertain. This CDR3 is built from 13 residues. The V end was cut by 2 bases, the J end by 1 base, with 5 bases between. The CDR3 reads CASSLKRNTEAFF. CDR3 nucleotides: TGTGCCAGCAGTTTAAAGAGGAACACTGAAGCTTTCTTT.

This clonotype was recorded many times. CDR3 coding DNA: TGCGCCAGCAGCTTATCGACCACCTCTGGAAACACCATATATTTT. It translates to CASSLSTTSGNTIYF. The chain carries TRBV5-1 and TRBJ1-3; D remains unclear. Germline lookup yields CDR1 SGHRS and CDR2 YFSETQ. This CDR3 contains 15 residues. Trimming left V 2 bases short and J 0 bases short, with 9 bases between.

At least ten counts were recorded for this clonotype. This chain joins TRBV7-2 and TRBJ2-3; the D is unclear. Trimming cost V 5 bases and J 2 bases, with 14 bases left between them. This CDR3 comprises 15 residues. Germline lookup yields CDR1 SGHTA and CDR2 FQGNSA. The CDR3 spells CASSRSSTPTDTQYF. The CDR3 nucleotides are TGTGCCAGCAGCCGAAGTTCGACACCCACAGATACGCAGTATTTT.

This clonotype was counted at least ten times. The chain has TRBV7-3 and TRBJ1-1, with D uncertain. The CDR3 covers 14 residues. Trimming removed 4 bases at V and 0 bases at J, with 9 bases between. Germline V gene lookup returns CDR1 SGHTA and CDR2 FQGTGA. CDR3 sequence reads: CASSSHNLNTEAFF. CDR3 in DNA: TGTGCCAGCAGCTCTCATAACCTGAACACTGAAGCTTTCTTT.

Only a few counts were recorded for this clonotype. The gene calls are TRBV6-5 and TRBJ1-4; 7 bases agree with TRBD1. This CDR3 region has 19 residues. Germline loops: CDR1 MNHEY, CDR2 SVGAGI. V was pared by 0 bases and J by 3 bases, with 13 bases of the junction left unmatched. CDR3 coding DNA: TGTGCCAGCAGTTACTCGAGGTTCTGGGCGACAGGGCCTAATGAAAAACTGTTTTTT. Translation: CASSYSRFWATGPNEKLFF.

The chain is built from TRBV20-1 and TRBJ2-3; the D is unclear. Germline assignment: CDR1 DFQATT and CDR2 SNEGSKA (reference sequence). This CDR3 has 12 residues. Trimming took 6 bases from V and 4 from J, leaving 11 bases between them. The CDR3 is CSAPDRSDTQYF. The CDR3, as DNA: TGCAGTGCCCCTGACCGATCAGATACGCAGTATTTT.

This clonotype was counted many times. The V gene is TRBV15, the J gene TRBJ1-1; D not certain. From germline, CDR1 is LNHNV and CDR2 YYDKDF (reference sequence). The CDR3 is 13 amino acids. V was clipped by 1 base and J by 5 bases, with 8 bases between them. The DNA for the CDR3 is TGTGCCACCAGCAGAGCAGAACGGACTGAAGCTTTCTTT. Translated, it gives CATSRAERTEAFF.

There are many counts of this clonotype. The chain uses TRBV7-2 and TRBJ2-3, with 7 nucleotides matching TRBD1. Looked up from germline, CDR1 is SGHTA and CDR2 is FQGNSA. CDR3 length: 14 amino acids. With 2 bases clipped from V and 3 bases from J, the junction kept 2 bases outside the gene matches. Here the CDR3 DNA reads TGTGCCAGCAGCTTACACAGGGGTACAGATACGCAGTATTTT. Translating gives CASSLHRGTDTQYF.

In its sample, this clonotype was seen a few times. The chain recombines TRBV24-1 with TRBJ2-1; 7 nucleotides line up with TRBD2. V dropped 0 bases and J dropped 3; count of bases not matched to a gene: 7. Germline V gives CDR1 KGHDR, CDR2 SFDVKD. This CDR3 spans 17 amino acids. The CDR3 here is CATSDLPGRENYNEQFF. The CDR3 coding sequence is TGTGCCACCAGTGATTTGCCGGGGAGGGAAAACTACAATGAGCAGTTCTTC.

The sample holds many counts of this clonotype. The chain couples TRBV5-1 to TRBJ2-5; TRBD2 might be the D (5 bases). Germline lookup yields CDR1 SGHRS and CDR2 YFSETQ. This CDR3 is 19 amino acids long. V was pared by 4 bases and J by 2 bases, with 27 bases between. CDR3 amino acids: CASSRSRGLFGNMQETQYF. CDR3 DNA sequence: TGCGCCAGCAGCCGATCCCGCGGACTGTTTGGGAATATGCAAGAGACCCAGTACTTC. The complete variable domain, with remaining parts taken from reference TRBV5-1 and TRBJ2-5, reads KAGVTQTPRYLIKTRGQQVTLSCSPISGHRSVSWYQQTPGQGLQFLFEYFSETQRNKGNFPGRFSGRQFSNSRSEMNVSTLELGDSALYLCASSRSRGLFGNMQETQYFGPGTRLLVL.

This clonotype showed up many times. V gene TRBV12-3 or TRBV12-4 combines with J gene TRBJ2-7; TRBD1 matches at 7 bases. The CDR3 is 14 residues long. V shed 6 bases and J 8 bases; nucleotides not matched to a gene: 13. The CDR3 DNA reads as TGTGCCAGCAGACAATACGGAAAGACAGGGAAGCAGTACTTC. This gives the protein CASRQYGKTGKQYF.

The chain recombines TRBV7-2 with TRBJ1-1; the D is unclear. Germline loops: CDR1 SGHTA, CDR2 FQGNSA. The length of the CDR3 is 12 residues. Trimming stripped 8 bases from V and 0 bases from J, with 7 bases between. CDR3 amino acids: CASGWVNTEAFF. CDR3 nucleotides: TGTGCCAGCGGTTGGGTGAACACTGAAGCTTTCTTT.

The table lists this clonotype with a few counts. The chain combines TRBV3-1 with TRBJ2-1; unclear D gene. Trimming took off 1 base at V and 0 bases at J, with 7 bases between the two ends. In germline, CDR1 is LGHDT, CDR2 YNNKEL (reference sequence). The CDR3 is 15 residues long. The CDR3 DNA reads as TGTGCCAGCAGCCAAGTGGTGAGCTCCTACAATGAGCAGTTCTTC. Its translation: CASSQVVSSYNEQFF.

The CDR3 protein is CASSQRQGSVTGELFF. DNA for the CDR3: TGTGCCAGCAGCCAGAGACAGGGTTCGGTCACCGGGGAGCTGTTTTTT. This chain links TRBV7-9 with TRBJ2-2, with 7 bases lining up with TRBD1. Germline lookup yields CDR1 SEHNR and CDR2 FQNEAQ (reference sequence). V lost 5 bases and J lost 4; bases outside the gene matches: 10. The CDR3 consists of 16 residues.

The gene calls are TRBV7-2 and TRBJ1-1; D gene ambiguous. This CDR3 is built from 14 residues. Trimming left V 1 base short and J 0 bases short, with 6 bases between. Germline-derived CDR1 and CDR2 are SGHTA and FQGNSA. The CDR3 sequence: CASSLEFLNTEAFF. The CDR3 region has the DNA TGTGCCAGCAGCTTAGAGTTCCTGAACACTGAAGCTTTCTTT. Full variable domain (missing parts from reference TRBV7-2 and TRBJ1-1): GAGVSQSPSNKVTEKGKDVELRCDPISGHTALYWYRQSLGQGLEFLIYFQGNSAPDKSGLPSDRFSAERTGGSVSTLTIQRTQQEDSAVYLCASSLEFLNTEAFFGQGTRLTVV.

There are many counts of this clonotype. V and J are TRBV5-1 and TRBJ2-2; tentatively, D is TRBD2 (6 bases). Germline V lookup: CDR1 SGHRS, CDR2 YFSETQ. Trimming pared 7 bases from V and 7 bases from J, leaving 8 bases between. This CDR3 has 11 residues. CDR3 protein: CASEEGGELFF. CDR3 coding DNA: TGCGCCAGCGAGGAGGGCGGGGAGCTGTTTTTT.

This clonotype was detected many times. In DNA, the CDR3 is TGCGCCAGCAGCACGGGACAGGGAAGAGCTGCTGGAAACACCATATATTTT. Translating gives CASSTGQGRAAGNTIYF. The rearrangement links TRBV5-1 to TRBJ1-3; TRBD1 agrees at 9 bases. Germline CDR1 SGHRS, CDR2 YFSETQ. V trimming: 4 bases; J trimming: 2 bases; junction bases outside the gene matches: 10. This CDR3 is 17 amino acids long.

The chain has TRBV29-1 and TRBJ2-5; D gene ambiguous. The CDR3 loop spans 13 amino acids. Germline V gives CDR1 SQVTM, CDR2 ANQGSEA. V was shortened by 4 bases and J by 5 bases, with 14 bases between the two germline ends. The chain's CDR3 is CSVGRPPWETQYF. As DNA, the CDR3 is TGCAGCGTTGGGCGACCGCCTTGGGAGACCCAGTACTTC.

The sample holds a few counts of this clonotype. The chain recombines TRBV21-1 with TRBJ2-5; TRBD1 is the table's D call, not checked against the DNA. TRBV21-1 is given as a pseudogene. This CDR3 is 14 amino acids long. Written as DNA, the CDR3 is TGTGCCAGCAGCAAAGGGGGCATGCAAGAGACCCAGTACTTC. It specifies CASSKGGMQETQYF.